This T cell receptor beta chain is from a study of cytomegalovirus exposure and HLA in healthy donors. Study background: Genetic ancestry analysis placed approximately 79% of the roughly 400 donors that were genotyped in the Caucasian-associated cluster. Study-level results: Earlier results showed most TCR beta V segments being productive about 87% or about 30% of the time. Links to common viral pathogens appeared, in a later analysis, for several of the most significant clusters.

Worth noting for this clone: The antigen remains unidentified.

PCR amplification relied on 60 Vbeta primers (plus 13 Jbeta primers). This table comes from immunoSEQ multiplex PCR, and its TCRdb copy is limited to in-frame clones, with some not included. Here the sample spans approximately 80,000 clones, about 60% being singletons. The CDR3 loop spans 13 amino acids. Looked up from germline, CDR1 is KGHSY and CDR2 is FQNENV. V dropped 4 bases and J dropped 7; count of bases not matched to a gene: 4. Sequencing was performed on PBMCs. The clonotype comes from a woman in her 40s in good health and CMV-seropositive. This chain connects TRBV16 to TRBJ1-5; TRBD1 agrees at 7 bases. This CDR3 is CASSPEQGQPQHF. CDR3 in DNA: TGTGCCAGCAGCCCGGAACAGGGGCAGCCCCAGCATTTT.